This entry is about one T cell receptor (beta chain). What this receptor recognizes is not known. Base quality data are lacking; no much larger clone is found one base away. One collaborating source in Seattle enrolled patients while the patients were actively infected and followed the patients over time throughout the course of disease. The collaborating institutions used their own protocols to collect whole blood in K2EDTA tubes. For TCRbeta analysis, collaborators shipped samples in one of three forms: frozen whole blood, isolated PBMCs, or DNA extracted from either of those sample types. As encoded in the germline V gene, CDR1 is SGDLS while CDR2 is YYNGEE. V loses 5 bases at its end and J loses 4 bases; junction bases beyond the gene matches: 10. The CDR3 runs 16 residues from the cysteine to the phenylalanine. Just CDR3 DNA is preserved here, 48 bases in frame from base 1. This record comes from a study of blood T cell repertoires in COVID-19 (TCRdb year 2020). At the level of the whole study: Samples covering the acute and convalescent phases of COVID-19 were provided by collaborators in the United States, Italy and Spain. The prospective study material was composed of cDNA or gDNA derived from T cells, B-cell-depleted T cells, or PBMCs. The dataset comprised deeply sampled blood TCRbeta repertoires from subjects exposed to, actively infected with, or recovered from COVID-19. The repertoires were released in a freely available public database meant as a resource for research on the immune response to SARS-CoV-2. The samples were drawn from the first 160 participants of the ongoing ImmuneRACE study and from 1,254 subjects provided by 6 global collaborators. Sample metadata almost always included a de-identified subject ID, COVID-19 status, age in years and sex. Where HLA class I and class II types were available, the types were taken from metadata supplied by the sample provider, not from assay-based typing.

TCRbeta CDR3 regions were amplified from genomic DNA by means of the immunoSEQ Assay, a bias-controlled multiplex PCR. Concerning the study's data processing: The number of nucleated cells in each sample was estimated from the amplification of reference gene primers within the assay. To quantify the absolute abundance of each unique TCRbeta CDR3 rearrangement, sequence reads were collapsed and filtered. For each sample, productive Simpson clonality was calculated as the square root of Simpson's diversity index over productive rearrangements. Imported from immuneACCESS, the table was reduced by TCRdb to in-frame sequences with V and J called. These copies leave out some clones; in studies compared against another copy, an unresolved V gene accounts for under half, and the cause of the remainder is not known. D and trimming come from the DNA, and the V and J calls and clone size come from that table. This sample holds fewer than 450,000 clones; about 91% were observed only once. Around 12% of the sample lies in the top ten.

What the work shows at the level of the full study, not this receptor alone: The amount of clinical and demographic metadata varied by source and participant and was provided uncurated.

The rearranged segments are TRBV9 and TRBJ2-2, with 8 bases in between that match TRBD2. The sequence was obtained from a woman aged 45-59 years with COVID-19, enrolled during active disease. Input material: peripheral blood. The CDR3: CASSPLAGRGTGELFF. The sequenced DNA: TGTGCCAGCAGTCCTTTAGCCGGGAGGGGCACCGGGGAGCTGTTTTTT.